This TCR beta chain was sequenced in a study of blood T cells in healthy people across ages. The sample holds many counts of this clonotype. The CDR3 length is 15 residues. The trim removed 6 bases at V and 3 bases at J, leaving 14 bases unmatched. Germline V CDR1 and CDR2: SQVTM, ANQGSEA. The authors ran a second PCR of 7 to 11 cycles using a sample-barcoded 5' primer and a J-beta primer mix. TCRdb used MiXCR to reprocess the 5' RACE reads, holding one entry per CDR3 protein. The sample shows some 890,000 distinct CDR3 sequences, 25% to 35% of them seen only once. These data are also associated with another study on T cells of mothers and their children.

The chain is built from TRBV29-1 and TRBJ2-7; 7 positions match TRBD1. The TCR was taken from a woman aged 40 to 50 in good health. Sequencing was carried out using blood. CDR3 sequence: CSVDTGAGDLYEQYF. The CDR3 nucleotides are TGCAGCGTCGACACAGGGGCAGGAGACCTCTACGAGCAGTACTTC.